Sequencing of this T cell receptor beta chain was carried out in a study of response to subunit inactivated influenza vaccine. Notes on the study in general: The authors proposed limited new T cell recruitment per seasonal influenza vaccination.

This CDR3 contains 12 residues. V lost 3 bases and J lost 7, with 9 bases in between. On this clonotype itself: Antigen unknown.

Via MiXCR, TCRdb re-called the RT-PCR reads, giving one row per CDR3 protein. The table has about half a million distinct CDR3 sequences, about 8% seen once. The chain is built from TRBV12-3 or TRBV12-4 and TRBJ1-1; D call uncertain. The origin of this receptor is a man aged 50 to 69 who received an inactivated influenza vaccine. Sequenced here: PBMCs from blood, sampled around 25 months after vaccination. The CDR3, as DNA: TGTGCCAGCAGTTTCGGCCAGCTTGAAGCTTTCTTT. Translation gives CASSFGQLEAFF.